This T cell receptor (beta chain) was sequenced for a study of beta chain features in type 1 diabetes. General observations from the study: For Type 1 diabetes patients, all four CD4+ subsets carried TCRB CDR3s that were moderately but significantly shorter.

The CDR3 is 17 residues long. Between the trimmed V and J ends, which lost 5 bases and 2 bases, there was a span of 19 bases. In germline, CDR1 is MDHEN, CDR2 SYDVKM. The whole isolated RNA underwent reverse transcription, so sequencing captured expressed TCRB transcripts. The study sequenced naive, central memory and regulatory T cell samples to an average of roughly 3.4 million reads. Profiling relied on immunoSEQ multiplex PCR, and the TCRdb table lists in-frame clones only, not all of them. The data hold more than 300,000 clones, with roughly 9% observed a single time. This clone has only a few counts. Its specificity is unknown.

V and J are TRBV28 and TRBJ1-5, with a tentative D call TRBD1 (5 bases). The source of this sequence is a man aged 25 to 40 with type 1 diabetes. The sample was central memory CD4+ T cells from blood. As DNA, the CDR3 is TGTGCCAGCAGTGCCAGGTGGGGGGTTGGGGGCAATCAGCCCCAGCATTTT. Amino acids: CASSARWGVGGNQPQHF.